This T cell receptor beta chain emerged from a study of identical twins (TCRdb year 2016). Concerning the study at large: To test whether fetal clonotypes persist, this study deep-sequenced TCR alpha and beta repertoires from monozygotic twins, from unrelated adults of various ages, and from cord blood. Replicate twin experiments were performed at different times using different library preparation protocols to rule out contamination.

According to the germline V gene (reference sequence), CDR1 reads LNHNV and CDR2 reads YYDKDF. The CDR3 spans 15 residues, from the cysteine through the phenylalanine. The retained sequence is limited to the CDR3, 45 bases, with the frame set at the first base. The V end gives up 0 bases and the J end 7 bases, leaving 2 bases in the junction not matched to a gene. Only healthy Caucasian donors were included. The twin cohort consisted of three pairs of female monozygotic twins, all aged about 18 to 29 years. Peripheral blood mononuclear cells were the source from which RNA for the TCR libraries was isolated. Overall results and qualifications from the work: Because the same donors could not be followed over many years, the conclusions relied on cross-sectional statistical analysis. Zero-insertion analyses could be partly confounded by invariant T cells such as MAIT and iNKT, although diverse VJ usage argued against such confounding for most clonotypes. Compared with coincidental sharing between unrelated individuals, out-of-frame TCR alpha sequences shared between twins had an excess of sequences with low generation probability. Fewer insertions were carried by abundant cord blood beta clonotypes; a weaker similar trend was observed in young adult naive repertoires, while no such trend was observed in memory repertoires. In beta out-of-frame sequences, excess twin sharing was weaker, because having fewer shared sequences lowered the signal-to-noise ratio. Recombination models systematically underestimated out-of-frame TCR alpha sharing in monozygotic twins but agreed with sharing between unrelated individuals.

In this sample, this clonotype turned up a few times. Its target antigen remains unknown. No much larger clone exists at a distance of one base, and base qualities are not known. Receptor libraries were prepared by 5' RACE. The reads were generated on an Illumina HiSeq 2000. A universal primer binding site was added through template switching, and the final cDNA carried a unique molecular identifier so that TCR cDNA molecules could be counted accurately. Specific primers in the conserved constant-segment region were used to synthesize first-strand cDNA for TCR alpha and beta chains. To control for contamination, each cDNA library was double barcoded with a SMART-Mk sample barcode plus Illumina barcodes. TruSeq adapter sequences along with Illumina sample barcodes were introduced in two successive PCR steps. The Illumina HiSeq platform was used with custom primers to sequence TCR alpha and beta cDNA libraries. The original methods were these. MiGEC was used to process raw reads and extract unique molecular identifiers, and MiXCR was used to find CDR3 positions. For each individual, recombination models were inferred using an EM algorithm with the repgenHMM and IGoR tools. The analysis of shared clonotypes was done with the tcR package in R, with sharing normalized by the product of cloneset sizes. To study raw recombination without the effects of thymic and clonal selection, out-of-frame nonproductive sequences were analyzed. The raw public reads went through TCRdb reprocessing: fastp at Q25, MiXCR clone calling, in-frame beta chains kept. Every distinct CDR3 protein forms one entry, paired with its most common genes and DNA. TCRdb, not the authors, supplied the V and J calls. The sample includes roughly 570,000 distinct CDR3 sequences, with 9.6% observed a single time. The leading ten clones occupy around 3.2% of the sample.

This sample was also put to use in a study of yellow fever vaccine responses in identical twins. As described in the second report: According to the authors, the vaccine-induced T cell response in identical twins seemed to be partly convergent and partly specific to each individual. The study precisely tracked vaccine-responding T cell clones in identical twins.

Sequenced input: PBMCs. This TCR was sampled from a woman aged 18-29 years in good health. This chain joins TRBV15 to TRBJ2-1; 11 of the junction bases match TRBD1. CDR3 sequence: CATSRERDRGNEQFF. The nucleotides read TGTGCCACCAGCAGAGAGCGGGACAGGGGGAATGAGCAGTTCTTC.